This T cell receptor (beta chain) emerged from a study of T cell changes during pregnancy in multiple sclerosis (dated by TCRdb to the late 2010s). About the full investigation: The study looked at changes in the T cell repertoire across pregnancy in women with multiple sclerosis.

Worth noting for this clone: It has no known antigen specificity. Nothing much larger sits one base from this clone, and base qualities are not available.

The library was built by means of the immunoSEQ multiplex PCR assay. TCRdb took over this immuneACCESS table, retaining in-frame rearrangements with V and J assigned. Such tables are incomplete; in checked studies, under half of the missing clones stem from an unresolved V gene, and the remainder is unexplained. The sample table shows fewer than 150,000 clones, and about 95% are seen once. 0.44% of the sample lies in the top ten. The sample was peripheral blood, taken after pregnancy. This receptor was obtained from a female donor with multiple sclerosis, enrolled in a pregnancy study.

The DNA is as follows: TGCAGTGCAAAAGGGGACACTGAAGCTTTCTTT. The encoded protein is CSAKGDTEAFF. This chain joins TRBV20-1 to TRBJ1-1, and TRBD1 may be the D gene, going by 5 matching bases. Trimming takes 6 bases from V and 3 bases from J, and the germline ends sit 8 bases apart. Taken from the germline V gene (reference sequence), the CDR1 and CDR2 loops are DFQATT and SNEGSKA. The CDR3, from cysteine to phenylalanine, totals 11 residues. Kept here is only the CDR3 DNA, which spans 33 bases and is read in frame from base 1.